This T cell receptor beta chain originates from a study of shared clonotypes between healthy human individuals. Across the study: Each donor had three CD4 naive, three CD4 memory, two CD8 naive and one CD8 memory plate.

All the donors were Caucasian adults who lived in Nashville, Tennessee. Using immunoSEQ multiplex PCR, the repertoire was profiled, and TCRdb retains in-frame clones only, with some absent. Of fewer than 3 million clones listed, roughly 90% are singletons. Unmatched junction bases numbered 7, after V lost 5 bases and J lost 0 bases. The germline CDR1 and CDR2 sequences are MDHEN and SYDVKM. The CDR3 is made up of 16 amino acids. V gene TRBV28 combines with J gene TRBJ2-5, with 9 bases fitting TRBD1. Sequencing input: naive CD4+ T cells from PBMCs. Stated subset: CD45RA+ positively selected. The clonotype originates from a young man in good health. Some clones in this sample may be carry-over from other donors' samples. The chain's CDR3 is CASSPGTGTNQETQYF. The CDR3 DNA reads as TGTGCCAGCAGTCCTGGGACAGGGACTAACCAAGAGACCCAGTACTTC. The full variable domain, its missing parts supplied by reference TRBV28 and TRBJ2-5, is DVKVTQSSRYLVKRTGEKVFLECVQDMDHENMFWYRQDPGLGLRLIYFSYDVKMKEKGDIPEGYSVSREKKERFSLILESASTNQTSMYLCASSPGTGTNQETQYFGPGTRLLVL.